This TCR beta chain was identified in a study of regulatory T cells in long-lasting Graves disease. Study-level findings and limits: Fewer public clonotypes were shared by new patients (around 960) than by persistent patients (roughly 2,600).

Time point in this sample: newly diagnosed GD, antithyroid drugs for less than 3 months. Construction of the TCR library relied on RNA isolated from PBMCs. Points on this clonotype: Antigen unknown.

With V trimmed by 2 bases and J by 1 base, 5 bases remained unmatched. The CDR3 extends over 16 amino acids. Germline V lookup: CDR1 SGHRS, CDR2 YFSETQ. Relying on iRepertoire HTBI primers and Arm-PCR of CDR3 regions, the team built TCR beta libraries. TCRdb independently ran MiXCR on the multiplex PCR reads; one entry per CDR3 protein. The repertoire includes 350,000 to 550,000 distinct CDR3 sequences, around 15% of them detected once, and 20% to 25% sits in the top ten. The same data also contributed to another study, on T cells in Graves' hyperthyroidism and ophthalmopathy. This second report adds: Most thyroid clonotypes that were expanded above 0.001 also turned up in blood.

The specimen was peripheral blood mononuclear cells (PBMCs), collected at new diagnosis, from a patient treated with antithyroid drugs. The receptor was derived from a young woman with Graves disease. The chain links TRBV5-1 to TRBJ2-2; 7 positions match TRBD2. CDR3 sequence: CASSLLLARNTGELFF. CDR3 DNA: TGCGCCAGCAGCTTATTACTAGCGCGGAACACCGGGGAGCTGTTTTTT.